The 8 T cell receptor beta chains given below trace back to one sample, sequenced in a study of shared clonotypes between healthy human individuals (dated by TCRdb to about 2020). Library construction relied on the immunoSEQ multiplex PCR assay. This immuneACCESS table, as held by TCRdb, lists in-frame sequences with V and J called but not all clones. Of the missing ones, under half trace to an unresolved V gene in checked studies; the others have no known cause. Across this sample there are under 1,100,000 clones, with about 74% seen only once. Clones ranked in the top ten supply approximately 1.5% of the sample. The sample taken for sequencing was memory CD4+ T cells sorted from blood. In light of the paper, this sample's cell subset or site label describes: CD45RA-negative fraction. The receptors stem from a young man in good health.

CDR3 DNA sequence: TGTGCCAGCAGCTTAGATCCGAACAGCACCTACGAGCAGTACTTC. Residues: CASSLDPNSTYEQYF. This chain joins TRBV11-3 and TRBJ2-7; D is unresolved. The CDR3 covers 15 residues. Germline assignment: CDR1 SGHNT and CDR2 YENEEA. V dropped 0 bases and J dropped 2 bases, with 11 bases sitting between them.

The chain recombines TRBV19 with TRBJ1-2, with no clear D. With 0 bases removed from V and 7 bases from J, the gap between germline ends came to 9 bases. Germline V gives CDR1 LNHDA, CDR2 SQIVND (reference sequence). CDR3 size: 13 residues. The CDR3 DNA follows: TGTGCCAGTAGTATAGATCATAGGGTTGGCTACACCTTC. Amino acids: CASSIDHRVGYTF.

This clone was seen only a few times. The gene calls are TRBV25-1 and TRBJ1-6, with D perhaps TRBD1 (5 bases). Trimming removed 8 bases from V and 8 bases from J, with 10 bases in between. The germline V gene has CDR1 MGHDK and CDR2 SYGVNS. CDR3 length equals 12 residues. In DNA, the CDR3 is TGTGCCAGCGGGCAGGGACATTCACCCCTCCACTTT. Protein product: CASGQGHSPLHF.

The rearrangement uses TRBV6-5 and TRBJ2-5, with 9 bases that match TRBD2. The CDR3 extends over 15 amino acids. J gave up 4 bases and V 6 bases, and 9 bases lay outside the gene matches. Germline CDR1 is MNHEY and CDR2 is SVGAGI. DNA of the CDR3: TGTGCCAGCAGGCCCGGAAGCGGGAGGACAGAGACCCAGTACTTC. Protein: CASRPGSGRTETQYF.

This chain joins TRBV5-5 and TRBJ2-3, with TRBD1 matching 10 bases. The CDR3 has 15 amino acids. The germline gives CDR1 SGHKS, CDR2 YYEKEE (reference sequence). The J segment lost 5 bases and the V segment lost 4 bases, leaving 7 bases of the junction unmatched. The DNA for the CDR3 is TGTGCCAGCAGCGGGACAGGGGCCCGTGGAGATACGCAGTATTTT. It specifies CASSGTGARGDTQYF.

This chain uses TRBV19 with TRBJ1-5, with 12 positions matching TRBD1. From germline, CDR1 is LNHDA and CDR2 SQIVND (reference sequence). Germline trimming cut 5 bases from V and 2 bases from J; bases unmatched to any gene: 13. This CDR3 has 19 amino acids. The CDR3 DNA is TGTGCCAGTAGTTTCATACCCGGGACAGGGGGCAGGGGCAATCAGCCCCAGCATTTT. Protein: CASSFIPGTGGRGNQPQHF.

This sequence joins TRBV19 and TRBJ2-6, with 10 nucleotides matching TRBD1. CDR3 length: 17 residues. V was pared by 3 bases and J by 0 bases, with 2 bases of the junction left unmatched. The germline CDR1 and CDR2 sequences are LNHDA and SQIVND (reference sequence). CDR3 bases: TGTGCCAGTAGTATGGGACAGGGGATCTCTGGGGCCAACGTCCTGACTTTC. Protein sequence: CASSMGQGISGANVLTF.

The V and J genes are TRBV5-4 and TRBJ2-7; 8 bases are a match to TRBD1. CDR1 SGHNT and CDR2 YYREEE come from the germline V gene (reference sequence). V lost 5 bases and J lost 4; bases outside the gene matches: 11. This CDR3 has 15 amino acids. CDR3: CASSSWTGKGYEQYF. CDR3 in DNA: TGTGCCAGCAGTTCCTGGACAGGGAAGGGGTACGAGCAGTACTTC. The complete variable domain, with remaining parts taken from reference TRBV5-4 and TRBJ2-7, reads ETGVTQSPTHLIKTRGQQVTLRCSSQSGHNTVSWYQQALGQGPQFIFQYYREEENGRGNFPPRFSGLQFPNYSSELNVNALELDDSALYLCASSSWTGKGYEQYFGPGTRLTVT.